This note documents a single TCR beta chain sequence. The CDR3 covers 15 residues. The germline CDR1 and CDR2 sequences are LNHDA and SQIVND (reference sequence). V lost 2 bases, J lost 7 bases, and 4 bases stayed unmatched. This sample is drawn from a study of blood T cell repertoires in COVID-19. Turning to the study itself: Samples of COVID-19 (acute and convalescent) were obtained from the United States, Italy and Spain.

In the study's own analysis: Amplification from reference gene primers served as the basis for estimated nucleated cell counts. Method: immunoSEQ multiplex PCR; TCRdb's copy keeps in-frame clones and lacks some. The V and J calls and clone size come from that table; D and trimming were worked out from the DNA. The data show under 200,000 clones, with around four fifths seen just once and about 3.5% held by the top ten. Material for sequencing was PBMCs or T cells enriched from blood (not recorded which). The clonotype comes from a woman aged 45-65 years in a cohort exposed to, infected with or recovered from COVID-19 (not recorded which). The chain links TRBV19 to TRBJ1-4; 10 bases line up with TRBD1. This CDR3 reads CASSIWDRGGEKLFF. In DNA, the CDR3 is TGTGCCAGTAGTATATGGGACAGGGGCGGTGAAAAACTGTTTTTT.